The 10 T cell receptor beta chains below were found in one sample sequenced in a study of T-cell reconstitution after alpha-beta-depleted transplantation in children. TCRbeta library preparation incorporated unique molecular identifiers. TCRdb processed the PCR reads anew with MiXCR; each CDR3 protein has one entry. The data show about 490,000 distinct CDR3 sequences, approximately 10% seen once. Sequencing was performed on PBMCs, taken before TCRalphabeta/CD19-depleted stem cell transplant. The source is a child aged 2 to 9 with inherited bone marrow failure, due to receive a stem cell transplant.

In this sample, this clonotype turned up many times. The chain carries TRBV7-8 and TRBJ1-6; D is unclear. CDR1 and CDR2 from the germline V gene are SGHVS and FQNEAQ. The CDR3 spans 17 residues. V was cut by 2 bases and J by 7 bases, with 18 bases left in between. CDR3 loop: CASSLLRWRQENSPLHF. DNA of the CDR3: TGTGCCAGCAGCTTACTTAGATGGCGGCAGGAAAATTCACCCCTCCACTTT. The full variable domain, in which reference TRBV7-8 and TRBJ1-6 provide the parts outside the CDR3, is GAGVSQSPRYKVAKRGQDVALRCDPISGHVSLFWYQQALGQGPEFLTYFQNEAQLDKSGLPSDRFFAERPEGSVSTLKIQRTQQEDSAVYLCASSLLRWRQENSPLHFGNGTRLTVT.

This clonotype occurred many times. The CDR3 sequence is CAISTGKSRGETQYF. The DNA of the CDR3 is TGTGCCATCAGTACAGGGAAATCTCGGGGTGAGACCCAGTACTTC. V usage is TRBV10-3 and J usage is TRBJ2-5; possible D gene TRBD1, 6 bases. The V and J ends lost 5 bases and 5 bases respectively, with 18 bases between them. CDR1 is ENHRY, CDR2 SYGVKD, per germline. The CDR3 spans 15 residues.

This clonotype was seen only a few times. This rearrangement joins TRBV9 to TRBJ2-2; D may be TRBD2 (6 bases). V was pared by 2 bases and J by 7 bases, with 15 bases between. The germline V gene encodes CDR1 SGDLS and CDR2 YYNGEE. The CDR3 runs 15 residues. CDR3 nucleotide sequence: TGTGCCAGCAGCGTGACCGGGGAGGAGGACGGGGAGCTGTTTTTT. Its translation is CASSVTGEEDGELFF.

This clonotype has at least ten counts. Sequence at one end of the junction differs from germline and may be a read error. This sequence joins TRBV20-1 and TRBJ2-1; D unclear. CDR1 and CDR2 from the germline V gene are DFQATT and SNEGSKA (reference sequence). This CDR3 comprises 10 residues. CDR3 protein: CSARAQLPIF. The CDR3 nucleotides read TGCAGTGCTAGGGCCCAGCTGCCTATCTTC.

This clonotype was recorded at least ten times. The chain carries TRBV6-2 or TRBV6-3 and TRBJ2-3; 7 bases are shared with TRBD1. Trimming took 2 bases from V and 6 from J; bases not matched to a gene: 8. Germline assignment: CDR1 MNHEY and CDR2 SVGEGT. This CDR3 has 15 amino acids. For the CDR3, the DNA is TGTGCCAGCAGTTACGGGACAGTGGTCCCGGATACGCAGTATTTT. It specifies CASSYGTVVPDTQYF.

There are a few counts of this clonotype. The chain couples TRBV4-3 to TRBJ2-3; 9 bases fit TRBD2. This CDR3 spans 17 amino acids. The V gene end was trimmed by 0 bases and the J gene end by 4 bases; junction bases not matched to a gene: 8. Germline V gives CDR1 LGHNA, CDR2 YSLEER. CDR3 nucleotide sequence: TGCGCCAGCAGCCAAGAAGGATGGCGGGAGGGCGCAGATACGCAGTATTTT. Translation gives CASSQEGWREGADTQYF.

This clonotype was seen a single time. Given a much more abundant clone one base away, this may be a read error. The genes are TRBV28 and TRBJ1-2; D possibly corresponds to TRBD1 (5 bases). From germline, CDR1 is MDHEN and CDR2 SYDVKM. V was trimmed by 5 bases and J by 7 bases, leaving 14 bases between them. The CDR3 spans 13 residues. CDR3 sequence: CASSLTEGRGYTF. The CDR3 nucleotides read TGTGCCAGCAGTCTGACAGAGGGCCGTGGCTACACCTTC.

This clonotype was observed a few times. The junction departs from germline at one end; a sequencing error may be responsible. V and J are TRBV4-1 and TRBJ2-7, with D hard to call. The CDR3 has 12 residues. The germline CDR1 and CDR2 sequences are MGHRA and YSYEKL. DNA of the CDR3: TGCGCCAGCAGCCAAGATGGCCAGCCGCCACACTTC. This translates into CASSQDGQPPHF.

The V and J genes are TRBV11-2 and TRBJ1-5; D is undetermined. Germline V gene data show CDR1 as SGHAT and CDR2 as FQNNGV. Between the trimmed V and J ends, which lost 1 base and 0 bases, there was a span of 10 bases. The CDR3 is 16 amino acids. The CDR3 here is CASSLGALNSNQPQHF. The CDR3 DNA reads TGTGCCAGCAGCTTAGGGGCACTGAATAGCAATCAGCCCCAGCATTTT.

This clonotype appeared many times. V gene TRBV28 combines with J gene TRBJ2-1, with unresolved D. The CDR3 spans 13 residues. From germline, CDR1 is MDHEN and CDR2 SYDVKM. V was clipped by 3 bases and J by 3 bases, with 6 bases between them. The CDR3, as DNA: TGTGCCAGCAGTTTGACTGACTACAATGAGCAGTTCTTC. Amino acid sequence: CASSLTDYNEQFF.